This T cell receptor beta chain was identified during a study of CD8 T cells in Susac syndrome. Study-wide results and caveats: The authors acknowledged that their TCR sequencing and HLA analysis involved a relatively small number of individuals.

The RNA, about 0.45 to 1 ug, was put through reverse transcription using random hexamers. The CDR3 of TCR beta was amplified by immunoSEQ multiplex PCR across 54 Vbeta and 13 Jbeta. One entry per CDR3 protein, called by TCRdb with MiXCR from the immunoSEQ multiplex PCR reads. The data contain just over 150,000 distinct CDR3 sequences, just under 97% of them singletons. The CDR3 is 14 amino acids. Trimming left V 0 bases short and J 3 bases short, with 8 bases between. CDR1 SGDLS and CDR2 YYNGEE come from the germline V gene. The study sequenced TCR beta in blood CD8+ and CD4+ T cells. Negative isolation was used for CD8+ and CD4+ T cells, and FACS enrichment was applied to TEMRA cells. As regards this clonotype: Its antigen remains unknown.

This chain uses TRBV9 with TRBJ2-3; D not certain. The receptor's source is a human donor with multiple sclerosis. Material: CD8+ T cells from PBMCs. The CDR3 reads CASSVELVTDTQYF. CDR3 in DNA: TGTGCCAGCAGCGTAGAACTGGTGACAGATACGCAGTATTTT.